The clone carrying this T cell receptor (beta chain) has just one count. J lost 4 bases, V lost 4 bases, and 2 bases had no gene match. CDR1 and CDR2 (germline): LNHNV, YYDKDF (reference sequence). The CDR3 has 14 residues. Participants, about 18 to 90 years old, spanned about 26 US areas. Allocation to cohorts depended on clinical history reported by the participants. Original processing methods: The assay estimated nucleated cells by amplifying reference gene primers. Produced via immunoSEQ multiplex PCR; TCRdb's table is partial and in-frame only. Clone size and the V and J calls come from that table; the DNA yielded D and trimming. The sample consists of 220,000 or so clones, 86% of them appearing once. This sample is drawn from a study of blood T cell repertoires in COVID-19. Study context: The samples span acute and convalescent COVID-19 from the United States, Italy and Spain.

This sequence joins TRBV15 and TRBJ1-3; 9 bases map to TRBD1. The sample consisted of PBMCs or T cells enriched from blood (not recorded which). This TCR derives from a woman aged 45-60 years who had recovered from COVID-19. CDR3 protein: CATSTGQGGNTIYF. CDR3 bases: TGTGCCACCAGCACCGGACAGGGGGGAAACACCATATATTTT. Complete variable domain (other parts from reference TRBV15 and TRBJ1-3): DAMVIQNPRYQVTQFGKPVTLSCSQTLNHNVMYWYQQKSSQAPKLLFHYYDKDFNNEADTPDNFQSRRPNTSFCFLDIRSPGLGDTAMYLCATSTGQGGNTIYFGEGSWLTVV.